This TCR beta chain was documented in a study of T cells in Graves' hyperthyroidism and ophthalmopathy. Overall study: Peripheral blood specimens were obtained at initial diagnosis, prior to any treatment. Study-level points and caveats: A model built on 13 V-J features separated ophthalmopathy from stable hyperthyroidism.

The patients, who ranged from 18 to 65 in age, presented with newly diagnosed hyperthyroidism lasting under 2 months. Diagnostic assessment was based on clinical symptoms, serum thyroxine and TRAb, thyroid ultrasound and orbital computed tomography. Germline V gene data show CDR1 as SGHDT and CDR2 as YYEEEE. The CDR3 consists of 13 residues. The ends were cut back, 5 bases at V and 6 bases at J, with 13 bases in the middle. The source material, RNA transcripts, was used to amplify TCR beta CDR3 regions. A set of HTBI primers served as the primers for a first-round RT-PCR of the TCR CDR3. TCRdb reprocessed the multiplex PCR reads via MiXCR and lists one record per CDR3 protein. The sample carries some 300,000 distinct CDR3 sequences, roughly 15% recorded once. This clonotype was observed at least ten times. Its specificity is not known.

Specimen: blood. The sequence came from a young woman with Graves' hyperthyroidism that later progressed to Graves' ophthalmopathy. The chain recombines TRBV5-6 with TRBJ2-3; D is uncertain. The CDR3 loop is CASSFGGVDTQYF. CDR3 DNA: TGTGCCAGCAGTTTTGGTGGAGTCGATACGCAGTATTTT.